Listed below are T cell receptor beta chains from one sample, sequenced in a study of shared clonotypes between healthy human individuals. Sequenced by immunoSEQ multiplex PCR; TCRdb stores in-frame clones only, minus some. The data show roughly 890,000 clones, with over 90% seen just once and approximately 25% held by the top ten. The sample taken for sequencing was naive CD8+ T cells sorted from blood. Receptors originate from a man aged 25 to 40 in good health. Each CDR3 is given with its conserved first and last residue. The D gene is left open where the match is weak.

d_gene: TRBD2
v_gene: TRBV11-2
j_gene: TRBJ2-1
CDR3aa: CASSLRRLAVYNEQFF
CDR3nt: TGTGCCAGCAGCCTACGTCGACTAGCCGTCTACAATGAGCAGTTCTTC

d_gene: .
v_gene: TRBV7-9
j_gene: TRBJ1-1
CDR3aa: CASSRPNTEAFF
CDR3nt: TGTGCCAGCAGCCGACCGAACACTGAAGCTTTCTTT

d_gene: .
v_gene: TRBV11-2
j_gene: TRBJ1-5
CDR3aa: CASSLGSGQGRQPQHF
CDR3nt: TGTGCCAGCAGCCTGGGCTCGGGGCAGGGCAGACAGCCCCAGCATTTT

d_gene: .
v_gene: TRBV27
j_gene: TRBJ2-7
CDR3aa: CASSLTPLREQYF
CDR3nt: TGTGCCAGCAGTCTAACCCCCCTACGCGAGCAGTACTTC

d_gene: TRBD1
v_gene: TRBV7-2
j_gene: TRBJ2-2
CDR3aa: CASSLGGQVGLNTGELFF
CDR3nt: TGTGCCAGCAGCTTAGGGGGACAGGTGGGCCTAAACACCGGGGAGCTGTTTTTT

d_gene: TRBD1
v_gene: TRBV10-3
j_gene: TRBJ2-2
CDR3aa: CAIREGQGSNTGELFF
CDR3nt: TGTGCCATCAGGGAGGGACAGGGGTCGAACACCGGGGAGCTGTTTTTT

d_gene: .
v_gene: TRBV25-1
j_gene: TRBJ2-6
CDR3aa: CASIGRAGANVLTF
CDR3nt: TGTGCCAGCATCGGACGCGCTGGGGCCAACGTCCTGACTTTC

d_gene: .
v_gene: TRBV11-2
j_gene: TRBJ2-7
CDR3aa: CASTRQVGEQYF
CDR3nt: TGTGCCAGCACCCGACAAGTTGGCGAGCAGTACTTC

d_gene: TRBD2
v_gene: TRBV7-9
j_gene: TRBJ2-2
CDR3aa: CASSLDTSGRNTGELFF
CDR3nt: TGTGCCAGCAGCTTAGATACTAGCGGGAGGAACACCGGGGAGCTGTTTTTT

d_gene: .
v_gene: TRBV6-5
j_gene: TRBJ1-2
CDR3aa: CASSLSGVGYTF
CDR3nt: TGTGCCAGCAGTTTATCCGGGGTCGGCTACACCTTC

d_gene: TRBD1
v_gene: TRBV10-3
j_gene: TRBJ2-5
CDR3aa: CAISLGTEETQYF
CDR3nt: TGTGCCATCAGCCTCGGGACAGAAGAGACCCAGTACTTC

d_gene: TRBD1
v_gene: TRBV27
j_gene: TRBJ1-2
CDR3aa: CASSKDRVDYGYTF
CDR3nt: TGTGCCAGCAGCAAGGACAGGGTAGACTATGGCTACACCTTC

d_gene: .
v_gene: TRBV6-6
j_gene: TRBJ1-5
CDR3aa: CASSYGISNQPQHF
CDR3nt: TGTGCCAGCAGTTACGGGATTAGCAATCAGCCCCAGCATTTT

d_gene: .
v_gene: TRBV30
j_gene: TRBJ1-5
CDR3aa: CAWSREVGQPQHF
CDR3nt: TGTGCCTGGTCCCGGGAGGTAGGTCAGCCCCAGCATTTT

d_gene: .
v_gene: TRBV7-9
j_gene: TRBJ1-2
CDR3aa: CASSPLIGGYTF
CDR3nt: TGTGCCAGCAGCCCCCTTATCGGTGGCTACACCTTC

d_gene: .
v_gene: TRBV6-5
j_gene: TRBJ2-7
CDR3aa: CASSPGGTSEQYF
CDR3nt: TGTGCCAGCAGCCCCGGTGGCACTAGTGAGCAGTACTTC

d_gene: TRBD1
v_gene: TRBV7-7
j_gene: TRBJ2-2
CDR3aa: CASSDRVTGELFF
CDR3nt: TGTGCCAGCAGCGACAGGGTTACCGGGGAGCTGTTTTTT

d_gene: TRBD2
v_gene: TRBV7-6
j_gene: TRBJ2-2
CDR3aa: CASSLVAGVGELFF
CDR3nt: TGTGCCAGCAGCTTAGTCGCGGGAGTAGGGGAGCTGTTTTTT

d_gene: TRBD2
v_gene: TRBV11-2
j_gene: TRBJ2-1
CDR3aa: CASSFVLAVYNEQFF
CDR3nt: TGTGCCAGCAGCTTTGTGCTAGCGGTCTACAATGAGCAGTTCTTC

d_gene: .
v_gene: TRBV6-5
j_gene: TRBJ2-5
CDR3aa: CASRTPVTQYF
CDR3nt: TGTGCCAGCAGAACCCCAGTGACCCAGTACTTC

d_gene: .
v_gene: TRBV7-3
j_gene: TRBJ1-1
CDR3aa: CASSLRASLNTEAFF
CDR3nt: TGTGCCAGCAGCTTAAGAGCCAGCTTGAACACTGAAGCTTTCTTT

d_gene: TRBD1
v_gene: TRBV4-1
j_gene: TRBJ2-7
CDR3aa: CASSQDPAGGIYEQYF
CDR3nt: TGCGCCAGCAGCCAAGATCCTGCAGGGGGCATCTACGAGCAGTACTTC

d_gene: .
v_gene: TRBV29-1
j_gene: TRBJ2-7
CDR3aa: CSGAGTGAYEQYF
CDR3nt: TGCAGCGGAGCCGGGACGGGGGCCTACGAGCAGTACTTC

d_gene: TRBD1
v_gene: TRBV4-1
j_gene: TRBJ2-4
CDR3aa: CASSPEPGTVWDIQYF
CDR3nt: TGCGCCAGCAGCCCCGAACCGGGGACAGTGTGGGACATTCAGTACTTC

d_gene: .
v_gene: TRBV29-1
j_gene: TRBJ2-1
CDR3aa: CSVGTGNSYNEQFF
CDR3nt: TGCAGCGTGGGAACAGGGAACTCCTACAATGAGCAGTTCTTC

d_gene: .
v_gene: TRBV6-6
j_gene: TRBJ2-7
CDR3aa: CASSTAGDHEQYF
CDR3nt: TGTGCCAGCAGTACGGCAGGGGACCACGAGCAGTACTTC

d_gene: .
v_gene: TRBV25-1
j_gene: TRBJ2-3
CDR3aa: CASSRGLVDTQYF
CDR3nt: TGTGCCAGCAGTAGGGGGTTGGTAGATACGCAGTATTTT

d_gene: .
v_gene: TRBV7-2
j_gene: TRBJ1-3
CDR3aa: CASRLEGPSGNTIYF
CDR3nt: TGTGCCAGCAGACTAGAAGGACCCTCTGGAAACACCATATATTTT

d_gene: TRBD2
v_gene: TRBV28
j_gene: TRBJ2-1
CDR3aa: CASSRFSGDSYNEQFF
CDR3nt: TGTGCCAGCAGTAGATTTAGCGGGGACTCCTACAATGAGCAGTTCTTC

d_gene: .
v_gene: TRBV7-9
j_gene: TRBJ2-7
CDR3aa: CASSHAGGMFDEQYF
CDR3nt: TGTGCCAGCAGCCACGCCGGCGGGATGTTCGACGAGCAGTACTTC

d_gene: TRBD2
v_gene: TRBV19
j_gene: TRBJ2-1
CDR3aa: CASSTPGTSGVTSYNEQFF
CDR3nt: TGTGCCAGTTCCACGCCCGGGACTAGCGGGGTTACATCCTACAATGAGCAGTTCTTC

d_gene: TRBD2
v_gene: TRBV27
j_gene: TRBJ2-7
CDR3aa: CASSSGGREYF
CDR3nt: TGTGCCAGCAGTTCCGGCGGGAGAGAGTACTTC

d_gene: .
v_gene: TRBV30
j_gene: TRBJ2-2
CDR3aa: CAWKGGTGELFF
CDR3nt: TGTGCCTGGAAAGGCGGGACCGGGGAGCTGTTTTTT

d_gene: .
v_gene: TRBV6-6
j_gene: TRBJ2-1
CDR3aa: CASSYSWERHNEQFF
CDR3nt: TGTGCCAGCAGTTACTCGTGGGAGCGACACAATGAGCAGTTCTTC